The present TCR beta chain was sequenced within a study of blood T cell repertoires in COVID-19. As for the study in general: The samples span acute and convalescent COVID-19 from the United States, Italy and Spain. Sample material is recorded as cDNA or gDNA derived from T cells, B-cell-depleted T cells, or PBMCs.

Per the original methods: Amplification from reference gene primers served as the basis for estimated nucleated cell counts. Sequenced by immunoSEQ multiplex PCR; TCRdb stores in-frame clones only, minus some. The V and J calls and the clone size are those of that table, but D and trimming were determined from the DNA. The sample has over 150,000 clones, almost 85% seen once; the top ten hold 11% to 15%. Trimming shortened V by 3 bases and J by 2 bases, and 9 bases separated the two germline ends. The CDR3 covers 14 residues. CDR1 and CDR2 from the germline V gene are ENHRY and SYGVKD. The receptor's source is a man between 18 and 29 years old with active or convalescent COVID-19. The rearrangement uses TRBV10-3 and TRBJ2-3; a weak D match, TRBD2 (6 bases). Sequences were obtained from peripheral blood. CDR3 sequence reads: CAISEGGNTDTQYF. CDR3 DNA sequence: TGTGCCATCAGTGAAGGCGGGAACACAGATACGCAGTATTTT.